Here is one TCR beta chain with its context. Its matching antigen is unknown. At one end the junction does not follow the germline gene, possibly because of a read error. Described treatment: roughly nine-day PBMC culture with coronavirus spike peptide pools or control peptides (ViraFEST assay). The assay that was used to sequence DNA from cultured CD4+ T cells was the Oncomine TCR Beta short-read assay. In TCRdb, the PCR reads were re-called with MiXCR into one record per CDR3 protein. This sample has about 14,000 distinct CDR3 sequences, with roughly 50% found just once. This entry comes from a study of vaccination and CD4 T cells after COVID-19. In the study overall: SARS-CoV-2, HCoV-NL63, HCoV-OC43 and HCoV-229E supplied the overlapping spike peptides used to stimulate cells.

Whole-study findings and limits: Researchers report that 304 of 307 vaccine-specific clones in convalescent patients proved spike mono-reactive. Recorded median SARS-CoV-2-reactive clonotype numbers increased from roughly 19 to 38 without reaching significance.

The germline gives CDR1 SNHLY, CDR2 FYNNEI. This CDR3 spans 11 amino acids. This receptor was obtained from a human donor who had recovered from COVID-19. The rearrangement joins TRBV2 to TRBJ2-7; D call uncertain. Sequencing was performed on CD4+ T cells from blood, cultured in vitro. This chain's CDR3 is CASSEQAVSWF. Written as DNA, the CDR3 is TGTGCCAGCAGTGAACAGGCCGTTTCCTGGTTC. Supplemented by reference TRBV2 and TRBJ2-7, the full variable domain reads EPEVTQTPSHQVTQMGQEVILRCVPISNHLYFYWYRQILGQKVEFLVSFYNNEISEKSEIFDDQFSVERPDGSNFTLKIRSTKLEDSAMYFCASSEQAVSWFGPGTRLTVT.